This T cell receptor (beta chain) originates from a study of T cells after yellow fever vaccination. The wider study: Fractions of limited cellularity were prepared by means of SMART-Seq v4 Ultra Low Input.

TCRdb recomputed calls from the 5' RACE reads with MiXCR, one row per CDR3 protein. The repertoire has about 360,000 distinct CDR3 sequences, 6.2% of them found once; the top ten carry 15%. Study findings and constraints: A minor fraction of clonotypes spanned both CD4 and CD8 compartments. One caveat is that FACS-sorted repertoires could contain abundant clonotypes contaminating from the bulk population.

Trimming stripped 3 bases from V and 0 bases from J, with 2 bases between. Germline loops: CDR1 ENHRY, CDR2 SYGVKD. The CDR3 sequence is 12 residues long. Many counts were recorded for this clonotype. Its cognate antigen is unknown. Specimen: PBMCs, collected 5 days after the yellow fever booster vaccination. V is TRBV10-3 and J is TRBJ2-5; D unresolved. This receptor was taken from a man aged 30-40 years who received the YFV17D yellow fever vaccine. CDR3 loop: CAISDHQETQYF. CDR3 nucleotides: TGTGCCATCAGTGATCACCAAGAGACCCAGTACTTC.